A selection of T cell receptor beta chains follows, all from one sample in a study of blood T cell repertoires in COVID-19. Some clones are missing from TCRdb's copy, which holds only in-frame ones; the method was immunoSEQ multiplex PCR. The sample holds more than 75,000 clones, 70% to 90% seen once. The sequencing input was peripheral blood. The receptors come from a man older than 75 with active or convalescent COVID-19. CDR3s include the opening cysteine and the closing phenylalanine or tryptophan. Each record gives: clone size, V gene, D gene, J gene, CDR3 protein, CDR3 DNA. A D gene is named only where the DNA matches it firmly. A clone size is listed for some rows: how often the clone was seen (once, few, many), or a class if it is expanded.

-,TRBV6-6,-,TRBJ2-2,CASRMSGANTGELFF,TGTGCCAGCAGGATGAGCGGAGCGAACACCGGGGAGCTGTTTTTT
few,TRBV4-3,-,TRBJ1-3,CASSQAPAGGSSGNTIYF,TGCGCCAGCAGCCAAGCCCCCGCAGGTGGAAGCTCTGGAAACACCATATATTTT
-,TRBV18,TRBD2,TRBJ2-1,CASSPPFDPSGRHNEQFF,TGTGCCAGCTCACCACCTTTCGATCCTAGCGGGCGACACAATGAGCAGTTCTTC
-,TRBV2,-,TRBJ1-3,CASSARQELSGNTIYF,TGTGCCAGCAGTGCTCGACAGGAACTTTCTGGAAACACCATATATTTT
few,TRBV2,-,TRBJ1-1,CASSVIQGTNTEAFF,TGTGCCAGCAGTGTAATTCAGGGGACGAACACTGAAGCTTTCTTT
-,TRBV10-1,-,TRBJ2-5,CASRQVFQETQYF,TGCGCCAGCAGACAGGTTTTCCAAGAGACCCAGTACTTC
-,TRBV28,-,TRBJ1-1,CASSAGVTEAFF,TGTGCCAGTTCTGCAGGGGTCACTGAAGCTTTCTTT
-,TRBV19,-,TRBJ2-4,CASSIVGGDKNIQYF,TGTGCCAGTAGTATAGTAGGCGGAGACAAAAACATTCAGTACTTC
-,TRBV19,TRBD1,TRBJ2-2,CASSKGTGLTGELFF,TGTGCCAGTAGTAAGGGGACAGGGCTCACCGGGGAGCTGTTTTTT
-,TRBV19,TRBD2,TRBJ2-1,CASSIDAGEKNEQFF,TGTGCCAGTAGTATAGATGCGGGGGAAAAAAATGAGCAGTTCTTC
-,TRBV5-1,-,TRBJ2-7,CASTGDTSSYEQYF,TGCGCCAGCACAGGGGACACGAGCTCCTACGAGCAGTACTTC
once,TRBV23-1,-,TRBJ2-1,CASSQSWLAPDNEQFF,TGCGCCAGCAGTCAATCGTGGCTAGCGCCAGACAATGAGCAGTTCTTC
once,TRBV2,-,TRBJ2-1,CASRREADEQFF,TGTGCCAGCCGCAGGGAAGCCGATGAGCAGTTCTTC
-,TRBV7-9,-,TRBJ2-5,CASSLVGGKETQYF,TGTGCCAGCAGCTTAGTTGGCGGGAAAGAGACCCAGTACTTC
-,TRBV5-1,TRBD1,TRBJ2-7,CASSLAGAGGAGQYF,TGCGCCAGCAGCTTGGCAGGGGCAGGGGGCGCCGGGCAGTACTTC
-,TRBV4-3,TRBD2,TRBJ2-1,CASSQDPWGAGGRNEQFF,TGCGCCAGCAGCCAAGATCCTTGGGGAGCGGGAGGCCGTAATGAGCAGTTCTTC
-,TRBV12-3/TRBV12-4,-,TRBJ1-2,CASSSGIGGYTF,TGTGCCAGCAGTTCAGGGATAGGAGGCTACACCTTC
-,TRBV9,TRBD1,TRBJ1-2,CASSVGPGGESNYGYTF,TGTGCCAGCAGCGTAGGTCCAGGGGGCGAATCTAACTATGGCTACACCTTC
-,TRBV24-1,-,TRBJ2-1,CATSETSFDHNEQFF,TGTGCCACCAGTGAAACTAGCTTCGACCACAATGAGCAGTTCTTC
-,TRBV5-6,-,TRBJ1-6,CASSLNRVNSPLHF,TGTGCCAGCAGCTTGAACAGGGTAAATTCACCCCTCCACTTT
-,TRBV7-2,-,TRBJ2-7,CASSLGIASYEQYF,TGTGCCAGCAGCTTAGGGATAGCCTCGTACGAGCAGTACTTC
few,TRBV27,TRBD2,TRBJ2-2,CASSFFSGSTGELFF,TGTGCCAGCAGTTTTTTTAGCGGGAGCACCGGGGAGCTGTTTTTT
few,TRBV4-2,TRBD1,TRBJ1-6,CASSQEHRGPRTSSYNSPLHF,TGTGCCAGCAGCCAAGAACACAGGGGCCCGCGTACGAGCTCCTATAATTCACCCCTCCACTTT
-,TRBV27,-,TRBJ2-1,CASSLTGKNEQFF,TGTGCCAGCAGTTTAACAGGGAAAAATGAGCAGTTCTTC
-,TRBV7-2,-,TRBJ2-7,CASRAGTYEQYF,TGTGCCAGCCGGGCGGGAACCTACGAGCAGTACTTC
-,TRBV4-2,-,TRBJ1-2,CASSQELSGRGYGYTF,TGTGCCAGCAGCCAAGAATTGTCCGGTCGGGGCTATGGCTACACCTTC
few,TRBV7-9,TRBD2,TRBJ2-1,CASSLVRGLAGKAVEQFF,TGTGCCAGCAGCTTAGTCCGTGGACTAGCGGGAAAAGCTGTTGAGCAGTTCTTC
few,TRBV5-1,-,TRBJ2-1,CASSLEGVYNEQFF,TGCGCCAGCAGCTTGGAGGGAGTTTACAATGAGCAGTTCTTC
-,TRBV30,TRBD2,TRBJ2-1,CAWRTLAGIGNEQFF,TGTGCCTGGAGAACACTAGCGGGAATTGGCAATGAGCAGTTCTTC
few,TRBV4-2,-,TRBJ1-2,CASSSQSNYGYTF,TGTGCCAGCAGCAGTCAGTCTAACTATGGCTACACCTTC
-,TRBV27,-,TRBJ1-5,CASSFQFSNQPQHF,TGTGCCAGCAGTTTCCAGTTTAGCAATCAGCCCCAGCATTTT
-,TRBV4-2,-,TRBJ2-2,CASSQGGQNRELFF,TGTGCCAGCAGCCAAGGGGGCCAGAATCGGGAGCTGTTTTTT
-,TRBV28,-,TRBJ1-2,CASNRPNYGYTF,TGTGCCAGCAACAGGCCCAACTATGGCTACACCTTC
-,TRBV5-6,-,TRBJ1-2,CASSGVRASNYGYTF,TGTGCCAGCAGCGGGGTGAGGGCCTCTAACTATGGCTACACCTTC
-,TRBV5-8,TRBD2,TRBJ2-3,CASSLLAGVMDTQYF,TGTGCCAGCAGCTTGTTGGCGGGAGTGATGGATACGCAGTATTTT
-,TRBV7-3,TRBD2,TRBJ2-1,CASSLTAGEYNEQFF,TGTGCCAGCAGCTTAACAGCGGGAGAGTACAATGAGCAGTTCTTC
-,TRBV6-5,-,TRBJ2-1,CASIRGSSYNEQFF,TGTGCCAGCATCAGAGGGAGCTCCTACAATGAGCAGTTCTTC
-,TRBV15,-,TRBJ1-1,CATSRESFQNTEAFF,TGTGCCACCAGCAGAGAGAGCTTTCAGAACACTGAAGCTTTCTTT
once,TRBV7-2,TRBD2,TRBJ2-1,CASSLGLATDEQFF,TGTGCCAGCAGCTTGGGACTAGCTACAGATGAGCAGTTCTTC
-,TRBV6-5,-,TRBJ1-5,CASGWSGSSNQPQHF,TGTGCCAGCGGGTGGTCAGGGTCTAGCAATCAGCCCCAGCATTTT
-,TRBV5-5,TRBD1,TRBJ1-2,CASSSGQGGGYGYTF,TGTGCCAGCAGCTCGGGACAGGGTGGTGGCTATGGCTACACCTTC